This T cell receptor beta chain was identified during a study of naive and memory T cell subsets. This clonotype was observed at least ten times. This CDR3 is built from 15 residues. The V gene end was trimmed by 10 bases and the J gene end by 0 bases; junction bases not matched to a gene: 7. Germline lookup yields CDR1 LNHDA and CDR2 SQIVND (reference sequence). A UMI-containing oligonucleotide was joined by 3' ligation to the TCR cDNA template. Unsorted total RNA, about 1 to 1000 ng, was DNase treated before reverse transcription. Amplification of ligated cDNA took four PCR rounds with SP2 and nested alpha and beta constant primers. Using its own MiXCR run on the 5' RACE reads, TCRdb lists one record per CDR3 protein. The sample has 45,000 to 55,000 distinct CDR3 sequences; about 4.4% are singletons.

This TCR was recovered from a female donor in good health. The chain uses TRBV19 and TRBJ2-1, with 9 positions matching TRBD2. The CDR3 bases are TGTGCCACAGCTCCTAGCGGGATCTCCTACAATGAGCAGTTCTTC. Translated: CATAPSGISYNEQFF.